These 7 T cell receptor beta chains came from one sample sequenced in a study of spatial heterogeneity in lung cancer. Findings and caveats of the study: Counts of expanded intratumoral alpha and beta TCRs tracked tumor mutation counts.

Their specific antigens are unknown. The time point here: sample taken at primary tumor resection. TCRdb recomputed calls from the 5' RACE reads with MiXCR, one row per CDR3 protein. This sample has some 8,000 distinct CDR3 sequences, with roughly 9.6% found just once. The material sequenced was lung tumor tissue, taken at surgery. The receptors were sampled from a male donor with early-stage non-small cell lung cancer.

This clonotype has a count of ten or more. As DNA, the CDR3 is TGTGCCAGCACTCCGGGAATTTACTATGGCTACACCTTC. This translates into CASTPGIYYGYTF. V and J are TRBV28 and TRBJ1-2; D uncertain. Germline CDR1 is MDHEN and CDR2 is SYDVKM. Trimming shortened V by 7 bases and J by 3 bases, and 12 bases separated the two germline ends. The CDR3 runs to 13 residues.

There are many counts of this clonotype. The gene calls are TRBV5-4 and TRBJ1-5; no clear D gene. Trimming stripped 1 base from V and 10 bases from J, with 12 bases between. CDR3 length: 13 amino acids. From germline, CDR1 is SGHNT and CDR2 YYREEE (reference sequence). CDR3 sequence: CASSLYPSPPQHF. Written as DNA, the CDR3 is TGTGCCAGCAGCTTGTACCCCTCGCCCCCCCAGCATTTT.

This clonotype was seen ten or more times. This sequence joins TRBV10-3 and TRBJ1-2; D is ambiguous. CDR3 length equals 13 residues. The V gene's germline CDR1 is ENHRY and CDR2 SYGVKD. V dropped 7 bases and J dropped 8 bases, with 17 bases sitting between them. The CDR3 reads CAIMRTEGEGYTF. The DNA of the CDR3 is TGTGCCATCATGAGAACCGAGGGTGAAGGCTACACCTTC.

This clonotype has a count of ten or more. The chain carries TRBV20-1 and TRBJ1-4; D may be TRBD1 (6 bases). V was shortened by 6 bases and J by 6 bases, with 14 bases between the two germline ends. The CDR3 covers 13 residues. The V gene's germline CDR1 is DFQATT and CDR2 SNEGSKA (reference sequence). In nucleotides, the CDR3 is TGCAGTGCGTCGGACAGCCAGTATGAAAAACTGTTTTTT. Amino acids: CSASDSQYEKLFF.

In its sample, this clonotype ranks as medium-sized. The J gene is TRBJ2-7, the V gene TRBV6-6; D is ambiguous. The CDR3 has 12 residues. The V gene's germline CDR1 is MNHNY and CDR2 SVGAGI (reference sequence). The V and J ends lost 5 bases and 2 bases respectively, with 7 bases between them. This CDR3 reads CASSATPYEQYF. The CDR3 DNA reads TGTGCCAGCAGTGCTACCCCCTACGAGCAGTACTTC.

This clonotype was recorded at least ten times. The chain recombines TRBV28 with TRBJ2-3; D tentatively reads TRBD1 or TRBD2 (5 bases each). The ends were cut back, 8 bases at V and 1 base at J, with 16 bases in the middle. CDR3 length equals 15 residues. Germline-derived CDR1 and CDR2 are MDHEN and SYDVKM. The CDR3 protein is CASGTWTTGTDTQYF. The DNA for the CDR3 is TGTGCCAGCGGGACCTGGACCACTGGCACAGATACGCAGTATTTT.

In its sample, this clonotype was seen many times. This rearrangement joins TRBV20-1 to TRBJ1-6, with TRBD1 matching over 7 bases. The CDR3 extends over 13 amino acids. In germline, CDR1 is DFQATT, CDR2 SNEGSKA (reference sequence). Trimming cost V 2 bases and J 9 bases; bases outside gene matches: 4. The CDR3 protein is CSARSRDSSPLHF. The CDR3 nucleotides are TGCAGTGCTAGATCAAGGGACAGTTCACCCCTCCACTTT.